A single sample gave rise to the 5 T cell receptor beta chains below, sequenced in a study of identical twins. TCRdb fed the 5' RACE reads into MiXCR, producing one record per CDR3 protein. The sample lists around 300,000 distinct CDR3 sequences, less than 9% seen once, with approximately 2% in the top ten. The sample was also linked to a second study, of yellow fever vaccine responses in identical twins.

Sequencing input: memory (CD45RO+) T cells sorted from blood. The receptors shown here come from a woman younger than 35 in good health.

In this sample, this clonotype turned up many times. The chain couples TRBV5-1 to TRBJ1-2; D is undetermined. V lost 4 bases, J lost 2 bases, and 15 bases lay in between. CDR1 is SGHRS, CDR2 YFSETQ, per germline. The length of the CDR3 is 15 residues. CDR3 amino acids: CASSPAAYINYGYTF. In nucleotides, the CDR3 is TGCGCCAGCAGCCCGGCAGCTTATATAAACTATGGCTACACCTTC.

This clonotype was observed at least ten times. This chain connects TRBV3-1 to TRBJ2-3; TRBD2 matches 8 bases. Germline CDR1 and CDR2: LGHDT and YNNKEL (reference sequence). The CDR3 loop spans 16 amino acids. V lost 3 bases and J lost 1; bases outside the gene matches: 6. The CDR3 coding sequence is TGTGCCAGCAGCCACCGACTAGCGAGAGGCACAGATACGCAGTATTTT. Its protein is CASSHRLARGTDTQYF.

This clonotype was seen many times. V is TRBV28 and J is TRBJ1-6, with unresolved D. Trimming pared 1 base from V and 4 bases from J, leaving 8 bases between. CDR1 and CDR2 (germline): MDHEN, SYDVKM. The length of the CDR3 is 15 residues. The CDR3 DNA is TGTGCCAGCAGTTTATATAGGACTTATAATTCACCCCTCCACTTT. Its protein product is CASSLYRTYNSPLHF.

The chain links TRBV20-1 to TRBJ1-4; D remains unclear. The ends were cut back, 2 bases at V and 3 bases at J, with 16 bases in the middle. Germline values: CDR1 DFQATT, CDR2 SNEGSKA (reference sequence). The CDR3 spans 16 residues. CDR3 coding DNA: TGCAGTGCTAGATCCTACCTGAGCATGGCTAATGAAAAACTGTTTTTT. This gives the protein CSARSYLSMANEKLFF.

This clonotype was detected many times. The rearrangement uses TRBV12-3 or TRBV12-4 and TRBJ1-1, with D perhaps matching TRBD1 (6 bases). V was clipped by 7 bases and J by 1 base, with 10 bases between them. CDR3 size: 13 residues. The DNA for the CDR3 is TGTGCCAGCAACCTACAGGGGAACACTGAAGCTTTCTTT. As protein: CASNLQGNTEAFF.